This passage covers 28 T cell receptor beta chains from one sample sequenced in a study of PD-L1 blockade in urothelial cancer. Repertoires were generated with immunoSEQ multiplex PCR, while TCRdb's copy carries only in-frame clones and drops some. The data contain about 82,000 clones, roughly nine tenths of them singletons. This specimen was PBMCs, taken around atezolizumab (anti-PD-L1) treatment. The receptor source for this set is a woman between 65 and 79 years old with urothelial cancer.

The chain links TRBV5-1 to TRBJ2-7; perhaps TRBD2 as D (6 bases). V was pared by 0 bases and J by 3 bases, with 13 bases between. CDR3 length: 15 amino acids. In germline, CDR1 is SGHRS, CDR2 YFSETQ. CDR3 DNA sequence: TGCGCCAGCAGCTTGGCGGGAGAGTCTGACTACGAGCAGTACTTC. This codes for CASSLAGESDYEQYF.

In this sample, this clone turned up once. This chain links TRBV7-9 with TRBJ2-1; 8 nucleotides match TRBD2. The CDR3 loop spans 16 amino acids. V lost 8 bases, J lost 2 bases, and 11 bases stayed unmatched. Germline values: CDR1 SEHNR, CDR2 FQNEAQ (reference sequence). CDR3 amino acids: CASSGGAGVPYNEQFF. CDR3 DNA sequence: TGTGCCAGCTCCGGGGGGGCGGGAGTACCCTACAATGAGCAGTTCTTC.

This chain links TRBV5-1 with TRBJ2-3; 15 bases map to TRBD2. CDR3 length: 15 amino acids. V shed 5 bases and J 5 bases; nucleotides not matched to a gene: 3. The germline V gene encodes CDR1 SGHRS and CDR2 YFSETQ. In nucleotides, the CDR3 is TGCGCCAGCAGGGCGGGACTAGCGGGGGGAGATACGCAGTATTTT. It yields the protein CASRAGLAGGDTQYF.

This clone was seen only a few times. CDR3 coding DNA: TGTGCCAGCAGTTCCCGGGACATAACGCAGTATTTT. Translating it yields CASSSRDITQYF. The rearrangement uses TRBV28 and TRBJ2-3; tentatively, D is TRBD1 (6 bases). The germline V and J ends were trimmed by 4 bases and 9 bases, with 11 bases remaining between them. Germline CDR1 and CDR2: MDHEN and SYDVKM. The CDR3 spans 12 residues.

This chain links TRBV19 with TRBJ1-1; tentatively, D is TRBD1 (5 bases). The CDR3 extends over 15 amino acids. Germline CDR1 is LNHDA and CDR2 is SQIVND (reference sequence). Trimming left V 6 bases short and J 1 base short, with 15 bases between. Here the CDR3 reads CASRQGLRWNTEAFF. DNA for the CDR3: TGTGCCAGTAGGCAGGGTTTGAGGTGGAACACTGAAGCTTTCTTT.

In DNA, the CDR3 is TGCGCCAGCAGGCCGACCGGGAAAGCTTTCTTT. Translation: CASRPTGKAFF. The chain links TRBV4-3 to TRBJ1-1; no reliable D call. The CDR3 sequence is 11 residues long. Trimming stripped 6 bases from V and 9 bases from J, with 11 bases between. The V gene's germline CDR1 is LGHNA and CDR2 YSLEER.

The CDR3 DNA sequence: TGTGCCAGCAGGACAGGGTATGGAAACACCATATATTTT. This encodes CASRTGYGNTIYF. The chain carries TRBV2 and TRBJ1-3; 7 bases align to TRBD1. Germline CDR1 SNHLY, CDR2 FYNNEI. CDR3 length: 13 residues. The ends lost 6 bases at V and 3 bases at J; junction bases unmatched: 2.

About this clone itself: In the same sample, other DNA sequences code for this CDR3. The chain employs TRBV19 and TRBJ2-5; D possibly corresponds to TRBD2 (5 bases). The V gene lost 3 bases and the J gene lost 0 bases, with 5 bases spanning the gap. Germline CDR1 reads LNHDA; CDR2 reads SQIVND (reference sequence). The CDR3 has 13 amino acids. DNA of the CDR3: TGTGCCAGTAGTATCGGGAACCAAGAGACCCAGTACTTC. Translating gives CASSIGNQETQYF.

The rearrangement joins TRBV5-4 to TRBJ1-4, with D possibly matching TRBD1 (6 bases). Germline values: CDR1 SGHNT, CDR2 YYREEE (reference sequence). This CDR3 region has 15 residues. V gave up 4 bases and J gave up 6 bases, with 16 bases separating them. CDR3 sequence (DNA): TGTGCCAGCAGCCCTTCGACAGGATCGGATGAAAAACTGTTTTTT. Encoded protein: CASSPSTGSDEKLFF.

This clone has more than one count but fewer than ten. The sample holds other DNA sequences that translate to the same CDR3. The V and J genes are TRBV5-1 and TRBJ1-1; perhaps TRBD1 as D (5 bases). The CDR3 extends over 13 amino acids. The germline V gene encodes CDR1 SGHRS and CDR2 YFSETQ. V lost 4 bases, J lost 1 base, and 8 bases lay in between. The CDR3 loop is CASSLTGNTEAFF. The CDR3 coding sequence is TGCGCCAGCAGCCTAACAGGGAACACTGAAGCTTTCTTT.

About this clone: The CDR3 does not end in the conserved phenylalanine or tryptophan, so this is likely a read error. The DNA is left out, because the CDR3 cannot be placed on it with certainty; the CDR3 is given as TCRdb lists it. The J gene is TRBJ2-3, the V gene TRBV20-1; the table's D call TRBD2 went unverified against the DNA. A total of 9 residues make up the CDR3, ends included. CDR1 and CDR2 from the germline V gene are DFQATT and SNEGSKA (reference sequence). The CDR3 spells CSATAGTRL.

This clone was counted a single time. V is TRBV6-5 and J is TRBJ1-1; 10 nucleotides align to TRBD1. Germline loops: CDR1 MNHEY, CDR2 SVGAGI. The CDR3 covers 15 residues. Trimming removed 5 bases from V and 6 bases from J; junction bases left unmatched: 9. The CDR3 DNA reads TGTGCCAGCAGTAGGGACAGGGGAGCCGGGGCTGAAGCTTTCTTT. Protein product: CASSRDRGAGAEAFF.

The chain is built from TRBV11-3 and TRBJ2-7, with a possible D match to TRBD2 (7 bases). The CDR3 runs to 15 residues. The germline CDR1 and CDR2 sequences are SGHNT and YENEEA. V lost 1 base and J lost 3, with 13 bases in between. CDR3 amino acids: CASSLGGGRDYEQYF. In DNA, the CDR3 is TGTGCCAGCAGCTTAGGGGGGGGCCGCGACTACGAGCAGTACTTC.

The rearrangement joins TRBV19 to TRBJ1-2, with TRBD1 identical over 8 bases. The CDR3 has 14 amino acids. V was clipped by 3 bases and J by 7 bases; unmatched bases: 7. Germline values: CDR1 LNHDA, CDR2 SQIVND (reference sequence). The CDR3 loop is CASSIQGARGGYTF. The CDR3 DNA reads TGTGCCAGTAGTATCCAGGGGGCGAGAGGTGGCTACACCTTC.

The chain employs TRBV7-9 and TRBJ1-2; TRBD1 aligns across 11 bases. V shed 5 bases, J shed 3 bases, and the junction held 5 bases outside the gene matches. The CDR3 length is 15 residues. Germline assignment: CDR1 SEHNR and CDR2 FQNEAQ (reference sequence). The CDR3 sequence: CASSMDRGPHYGYTF. The CDR3 bases are TGTGCCAGCAGCATGGACAGGGGGCCCCACTATGGCTACACCTTC.

The chain uses TRBV29-1 and TRBJ2-3, with a tentative D call TRBD2 (5 bases). Between the trimmed V and J ends, which lost 4 bases and 4 bases, there was a span of 12 bases. Germline values: CDR1 SQVTM, CDR2 ANQGSEA. This CDR3 region has 13 residues. CDR3 loop: CSVAVAGADTQYF. The CDR3 DNA sequence: TGCAGCGTTGCCGTCGCGGGCGCAGATACGCAGTATTTT.

This clone was seen a few times. The chain has TRBV9 and TRBJ1-1; 7 nucleotides agree with TRBD1. The J segment lost 0 bases and the V segment lost 2 bases, leaving 4 bases of the junction unmatched. The CDR3 totals 15 residues. Germline V gene sequence: CDR1 SGDLS, CDR2 YYNGEE. The CDR3 protein is CASSVRTGLNTEAFF. CDR3 nucleotides: TGTGCCAGCAGCGTGAGGACAGGTTTGAACACTGAAGCTTTCTTT.

J is TRBJ1-6 and V is TRBV7-8, with 7 bases matching TRBD1. This CDR3 is 18 amino acids long. Trimming at V came to 1 base and at J to 4 bases, leaving 10 bases not matched to a gene. Germline CDR1 is SGHVS and CDR2 is FQNEAQ. The CDR3 sequence is CASSLEPGQSAYNSPLHF. For the CDR3, the DNA is TGTGCCAGCAGCTTAGAGCCGGGACAGTCGGCGTATAATTCACCCCTCCACTTT.

The genes are TRBV5-4 and TRBJ2-3; D perhaps matches TRBD1 (6 bases). CDR3 length: 16 residues. Looked up from germline, CDR1 is SGHNT and CDR2 is YYREEE (reference sequence). Trimming took off 1 base at V and 4 bases at J, with 16 bases between the two ends. DNA of the CDR3: TGTGCCAGCAGCTTGAGGCAGGGGAGTTTTGCAGATACGCAGTATTTT. Its protein is CASSLRQGSFADTQYF.

CDR3 amino acids: CASSQDLRSRQWPYGYTF. Here the CDR3 DNA reads TGTGCCAGCAGCCAAGATCTGAGGTCGAGACAGTGGCCCTATGGCTACACCTTC. The rearrangement links TRBV4-2 to TRBJ1-2; D possibly corresponds to TRBD1 (5 bases). Deletions cut 0 bases from V and 4 bases from J, with 21 bases between. The CDR3 is made up of 18 amino acids. Germline values: CDR1 LGHNA, CDR2 YNFKEQ.

The V and J genes are TRBV2 and TRBJ2-4; TRBD1 matches at 8 bases. The V segment lost 6 bases and the J segment 0 bases; nucleotides outside the gene matches: 4. Germline lookup yields CDR1 SNHLY and CDR2 FYNNEI. The CDR3 is 15 residues long. For the CDR3, the DNA is TGTGCCAGCAGGGACAGGGAAGGAGCCAAAAACATTCAGTACTTC. Encoded protein: CASRDREGAKNIQYF.

J is TRBJ2-7 and V is TRBV28; 10 bases align to TRBD2. The ends lost 5 bases at V and 1 base at J; junction bases unmatched: 8. The germline gives CDR1 MDHEN, CDR2 SYDVKM. The CDR3 has 16 residues. CDR3 region: CASSRGVAGGSYEQYF. CDR3 DNA: TGTGCCAGCAGTCGGGGGGTAGCGGGAGGTTCCTACGAGCAGTACTTC.

The chain links TRBV5-1 to TRBJ2-7, with 10 bases identical to TRBD1. Germline lookup yields CDR1 SGHRS and CDR2 YFSETQ. With V trimmed by 4 bases and J by 7 bases, 8 bases remained unmatched. The CDR3 extends over 14 amino acids. DNA of the CDR3: TGCGCCAGCAGCACGGGACAGGGGCTGGGAGAGCAGTACTTC. Protein sequence: CASSTGQGLGEQYF.

The CDR3 sequence: CASSLELGQPRETQYF. DNA for the CDR3: TGCGCCAGCAGCTTGGAACTGGGACAGCCAAGAGAGACCCAGTACTTC. The chain combines TRBV5-1 with TRBJ2-5; 7 bases match TRBD1. The ends lost 0 bases at V and 4 bases at J; junction bases unmatched: 9. The germline V gene encodes CDR1 SGHRS and CDR2 YFSETQ. CDR3 length equals 16 residues.

The rearrangement uses TRBV19 and TRBJ2-7; tentative D call: TRBD1 (6 bases). V was cut by 6 bases and J by 5 bases, with 17 bases left in between. Germline V lookup: CDR1 LNHDA, CDR2 SQIVND (reference sequence). CDR3 length: 14 amino acids. DNA of the CDR3: TGTGCCAGTAGCGGGACACATGGAGGTAACGAGCAGTACTTC. Translation gives CASSGTHGGNEQYF. The whole variable domain, filled in from reference TRBV19 and TRBJ2-7, reads DGGITQSPKYLFRKEGQNVTLSCEQNLNHDAMYWYRQDPGQGLRLIYYSQIVNDFQKGDIAEGYSVSREKKESFPLTVTSAQKNPTAFYLCASSGTHGGNEQYFGPGTRLTVT.

The CDR3 reads CASSLEGALAGANVLTF. Here the CDR3 DNA reads TGTGCCAGCAGCTTAGAGGGGGCGCTTGCTGGGGCCAACGTCCTGACTTTC. This chain links TRBV11-2 with TRBJ2-6, with TRBD1 as a possible D gene (6 bases). This CDR3 has 17 residues. CDR1 SGHAT and CDR2 FQNNGV come from the germline V gene. Between the trimmed V and J ends, which lost 0 bases and 2 bases, there was a span of 11 bases.

The CDR3 DNA reads as TGTGCCAGCAGTTCCACGCGGGGGACAGGGTCAGACAATGAGCAGTTCTTC. It yields the protein CASSSTRGTGSDNEQFF. This chain uses TRBV27 with TRBJ2-1; 9 bases line up with TRBD1. Germline CDR1 reads MNHEY; CDR2 reads SMNVEV (reference sequence). The length of the CDR3 is 17 residues. V trimming: 4 bases; J trimming: 5 bases; junction bases outside the gene matches: 12.

This chain connects TRBV5-6 to TRBJ2-7; the D gene is possibly TRBD2 (5 bases). V lost 4 bases and J lost 2, with 19 bases in between. Germline V gives CDR1 SGHDT, CDR2 YYEEEE. The CDR3 extends over 16 amino acids. The CDR3 coding sequence is TGTGCCAGCAGCCCCGGCGGGTTCCTTCAGGCCTACGAGCAGTACTTC. Translated: CASSPGGFLQAYEQYF.